Listed below are T cell receptor beta chains from one sample, sequenced in a study of CXCR3-negative and CXCR3-positive naive CD8 T cells. TCRdb reprocessed the 5' RACE reads; each CDR3 protein has one entry and no DNA is given. The sample totals some 130,000 distinct CDR3 sequences; its top ten clones hold 0.45% to 0.6%. Sequenced input: naive CXCR3- CD8+ T cells from blood. All receptors derive from a human donor in good health. Some clones in this sample may be carry-over from other donors' samples. The CDR3 runs from the conserved cysteine through the conserved F or W. Fields, in order: CDR3 protein, V gene, J gene.

CDR3: CAGADGETQYF; V: TRBV25-1; J: TRBJ2-5
CDR3: CASKPGVIYNEQFF; V: TRBV28; J: TRBJ2-1
CDR3: CASSQDLMGGTNEKLFF; V: TRBV4-3; J: TRBJ1-4
CDR3: CASSVEAGISTDTQYF; V: TRBV9; J: TRBJ2-3
CDR3: CASSQAVITDRGVVNEQFF; V: TRBV4-3; J: TRBJ2-1
CDR3: CASSQDGSGYEQYF; V: TRBV4-3; J: TRBJ2-7
CDR3: CASSSQTTRESYNEQFF; V: TRBV7-6; J: TRBJ2-1
CDR3: CSALGLAGDLTYNEQFF; V: TRBV29-1; J: TRBJ2-1
CDR3: CASSGTKTGELFF; V: TRBV28; J: TRBJ2-2
CDR3: CASSLAGRGHTEAFF; V: TRBV7-2; J: TRBJ1-1
CDR3: CASRLLLKNQTDTQYF; V: TRBV12-2; J: TRBJ2-3
CDR3: CASSQVRNGELFF; V: TRBV4-1; J: TRBJ2-2
CDR3: CSARDGYEQYF; V: TRBV20-1; J: TRBJ2-7
CDR3: CASSLYGNQEGYTF; V: TRBV7-6; J: TRBJ1-2
CDR3: CASSYPATGREMETQYF; V: TRBV6-6; J: TRBJ2-5
CDR3: CSAEAGSGNTIYF; V: TRBV29-1; J: TRBJ1-3
CDR3: CASMGQGRTYEQYF; V: TRBV2; J: TRBJ2-7
CDR3: CASSDGTGMSYEQYF; V: TRBV11-1; J: TRBJ2-7
CDR3: CSVELAGYNEQFF; V: TRBV29-1; J: TRBJ2-1
CDR3: CASRDRLNTEAFF; V: TRBV28; J: TRBJ1-1
CDR3: CASTFRDRGWETQYF; V: TRBV12-3/TRBV12-4; J: TRBJ2-5
CDR3: CASSYSLGPSTDTQYF; V: TRBV6-5; J: TRBJ2-3
CDR3: CASSHPSGGLFF; V: TRBV4-1; J: TRBJ2-2
CDR3: CASSLRDFGTGELFF; V: TRBV7-2; J: TRBJ2-2
CDR3: CASSSQTSGVNNEQFF; V: TRBV7-9; J: TRBJ2-1
CDR3: CASSFGSMYEQYF; V: TRBV5-1; J: TRBJ2-7
CDR3: CASSPGVNTDTQYF; V: TRBV6-4; J: TRBJ2-3
CDR3: CASSQPQRYTQYF; V: TRBV7-9; J: TRBJ2-3
CDR3: CASTLSGGGEDEQYF; V: TRBV11-2; J: TRBJ2-7
CDR3: CASSPYRTVSGANVLTF; V: TRBV7-3; J: TRBJ2-6
CDR3: CSVDAGSATEAFF; V: TRBV29-1; J: TRBJ1-1
CDR3: CATSLGSGLAFDEQFF; V: TRBV28; J: TRBJ2-1
CDR3: CASSLALTYEQYF; V: TRBV7-8; J: TRBJ2-7
CDR3: CASPLPGLAGGPQFF; V: TRBV6-2/TRBV6-3; J: TRBJ2-1
CDR3: CASSPATGGRTYDQYF; V: TRBV5-1; J: TRBJ2-7
CDR3: CASSPVGGLGETQYF; V: TRBV12-3/TRBV12-4; J: TRBJ2-5